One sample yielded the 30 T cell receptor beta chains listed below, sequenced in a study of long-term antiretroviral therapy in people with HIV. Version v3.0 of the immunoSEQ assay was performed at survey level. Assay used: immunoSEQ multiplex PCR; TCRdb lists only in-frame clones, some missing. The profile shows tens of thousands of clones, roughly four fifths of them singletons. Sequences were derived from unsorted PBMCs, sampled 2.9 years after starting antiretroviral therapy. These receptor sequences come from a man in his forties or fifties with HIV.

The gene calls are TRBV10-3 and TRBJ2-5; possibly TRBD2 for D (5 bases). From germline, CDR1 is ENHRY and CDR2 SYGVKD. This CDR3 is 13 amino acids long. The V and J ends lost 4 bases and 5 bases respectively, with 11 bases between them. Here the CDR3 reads CAISGRLGETQYF. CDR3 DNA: TGTGCCATCAGTGGGAGGCTAGGTGAGACCCAGTACTTC.

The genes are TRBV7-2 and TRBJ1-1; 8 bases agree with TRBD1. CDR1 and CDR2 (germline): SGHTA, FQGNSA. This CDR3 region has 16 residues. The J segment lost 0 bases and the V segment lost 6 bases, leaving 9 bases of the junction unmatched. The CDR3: CASSFAGTGLNTEAFF. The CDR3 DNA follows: TGTGCCAGCAGTTTTGCTGGGACAGGCCTGAACACTGAAGCTTTCTTT.

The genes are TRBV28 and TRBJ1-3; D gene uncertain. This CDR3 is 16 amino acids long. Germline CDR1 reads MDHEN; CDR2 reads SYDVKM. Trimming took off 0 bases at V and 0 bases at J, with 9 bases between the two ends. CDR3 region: CASSLWAGPSGNTIYF. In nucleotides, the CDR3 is TGTGCCAGCAGTTTATGGGCAGGACCCTCTGGAAACACCATATATTTT.

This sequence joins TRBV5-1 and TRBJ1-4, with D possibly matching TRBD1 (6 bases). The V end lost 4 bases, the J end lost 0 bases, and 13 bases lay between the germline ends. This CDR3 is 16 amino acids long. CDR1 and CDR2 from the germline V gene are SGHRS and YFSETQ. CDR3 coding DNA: TGCGCCAGCAGCATCACAGGGTCGGCAACTAATGAAAAACTGTTTTTT. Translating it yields CASSITGSATNEKLFF.

The CDR3 region is CASSPPLVLNEQFF. Written as DNA, the CDR3 is TGTGCCAGCTCACCCCCCCTCGTATTGAATGAGCAGTTCTTC. The V and J genes are TRBV18 and TRBJ2-1; D is uncertain. Germline values: CDR1 KGHSH, CDR2 LQKENI. V was pared by 3 bases and J by 7 bases, with 13 bases between. The CDR3 totals 14 residues.

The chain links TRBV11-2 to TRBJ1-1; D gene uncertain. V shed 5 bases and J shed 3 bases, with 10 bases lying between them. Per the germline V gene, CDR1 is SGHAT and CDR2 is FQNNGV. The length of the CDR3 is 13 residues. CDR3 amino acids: CASSLSQYTEAFF. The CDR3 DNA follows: TGTGCCAGCAGCCTATCCCAATACACTGAAGCTTTCTTT. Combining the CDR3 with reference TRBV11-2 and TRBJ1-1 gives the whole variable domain EAGVAQSPRYKIIEKRQSVAFWCNPISGHATLYWYQQILGQGPKLLIQFQNNGVVDDSQLPKDRFSAERLKGVDSTLKIQPAKLEDSAVYLCASSLSQYTEAFFGQGTRLTVV.

CDR3 DNA sequence: TGTGCCAGTAGTTTCGGGGGGGAGCTTGAAGCTTTCTTT. Translated: CASSFGGELEAFF. This chain links TRBV19 with TRBJ1-1; tentative D call: TRBD1 (5 bases). The CDR3 contains 13 residues. CDR1 is LNHDA, CDR2 SQIVND, per germline (reference sequence). Trimming took off 5 bases at V and 7 bases at J, with 14 bases between the two ends.

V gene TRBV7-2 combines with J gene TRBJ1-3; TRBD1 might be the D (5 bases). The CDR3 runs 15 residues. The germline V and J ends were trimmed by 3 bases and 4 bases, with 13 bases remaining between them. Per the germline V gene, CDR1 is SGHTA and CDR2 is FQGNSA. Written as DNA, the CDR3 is TGTGCCAGCAGCTTCCAAGACAGTGCCGGAAACACCATATATTTT. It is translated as CASSFQDSAGNTIYF.

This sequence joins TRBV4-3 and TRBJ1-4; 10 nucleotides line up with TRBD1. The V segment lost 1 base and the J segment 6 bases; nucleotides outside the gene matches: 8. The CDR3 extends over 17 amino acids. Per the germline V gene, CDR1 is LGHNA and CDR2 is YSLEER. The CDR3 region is CASSQANSGTGDEKLFF. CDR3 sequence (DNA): TGCGCCAGCAGCCAAGCAAACTCCGGGACAGGGGATGAAAAACTGTTTTTT.

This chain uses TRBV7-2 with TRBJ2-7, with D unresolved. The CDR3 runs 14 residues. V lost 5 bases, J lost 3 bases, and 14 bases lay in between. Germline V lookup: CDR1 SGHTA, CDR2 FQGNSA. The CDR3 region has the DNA TGTGCCAGCAGCCCTCGGTTTCCCGACTACGAGCAGTACTTC. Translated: CASSPRFPDYEQYF.

As DNA, the CDR3 is TGTGCCAGCAGACTGCGACAGCGGACAGATACGCAGTATTTT. The encoded protein is CASRLRQRTDTQYF. The chain links TRBV9 to TRBJ2-3, with D tentatively TRBD1 or TRBD2 (5 bases each). V was cut by 5 bases and J by 3 bases, with 13 bases left in between. CDR3 length equals 14 residues. Germline V gene sequence: CDR1 SGDLS, CDR2 YYNGEE.

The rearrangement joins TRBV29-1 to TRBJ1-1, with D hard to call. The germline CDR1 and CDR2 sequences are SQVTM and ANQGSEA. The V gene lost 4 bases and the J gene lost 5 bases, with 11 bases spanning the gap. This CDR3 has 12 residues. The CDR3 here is CSVGHGGTEAFF. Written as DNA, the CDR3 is TGCAGCGTTGGACACGGTGGGACTGAAGCTTTCTTT.

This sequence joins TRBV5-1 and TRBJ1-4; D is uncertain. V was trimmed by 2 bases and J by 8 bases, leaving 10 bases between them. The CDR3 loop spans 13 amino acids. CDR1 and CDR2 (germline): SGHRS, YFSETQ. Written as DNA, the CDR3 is TGCGCCAGCAGCTTAATAGTAGGAGAAAAACTGTTTTTT. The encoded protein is CASSLIVGEKLFF.

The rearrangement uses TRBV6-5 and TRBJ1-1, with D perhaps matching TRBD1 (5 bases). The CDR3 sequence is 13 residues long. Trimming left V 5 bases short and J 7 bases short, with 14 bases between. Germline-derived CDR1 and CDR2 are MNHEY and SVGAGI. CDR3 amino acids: CASSPQGGSEAFF. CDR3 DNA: TGTGCCAGCAGTCCCCAGGGAGGGAGTGAAGCTTTCTTT.

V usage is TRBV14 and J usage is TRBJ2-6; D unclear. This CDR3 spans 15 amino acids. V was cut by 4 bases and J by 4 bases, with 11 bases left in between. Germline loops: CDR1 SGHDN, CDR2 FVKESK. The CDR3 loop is CASSPLVPGANVLTF. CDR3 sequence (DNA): TGTGCCAGCAGCCCCCTGGTTCCCGGGGCCAACGTCCTGACTTTC.

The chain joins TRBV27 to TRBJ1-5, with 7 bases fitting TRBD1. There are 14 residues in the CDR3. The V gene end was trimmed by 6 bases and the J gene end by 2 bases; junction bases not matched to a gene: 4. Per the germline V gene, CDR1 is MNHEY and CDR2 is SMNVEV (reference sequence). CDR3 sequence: CASSLDRGNQPQHF. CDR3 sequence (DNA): TGTGCCAGCAGCCTTGACAGGGGCAATCAGCCCCAGCATTTT.

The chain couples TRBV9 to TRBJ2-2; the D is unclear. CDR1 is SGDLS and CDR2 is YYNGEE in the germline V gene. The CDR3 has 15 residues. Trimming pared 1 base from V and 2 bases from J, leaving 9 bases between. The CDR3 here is CASSVRTGNTGELFF. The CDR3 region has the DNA TGTGCCAGCAGCGTACGAACGGGCAACACCGGGGAGCTGTTTTTT.

The CDR3 nucleotides read TGCGCCAGCAGCCCACAGGGGGCTACTGGAAACACCATATATTTT. It codes for CASSPQGATGNTIYF. The gene calls are TRBV4-3 and TRBJ1-3; 9 nucleotides align to TRBD1. Trimming took 4 bases from V and 2 from J; bases not matched to a gene: 3. This CDR3 is built from 15 residues. Germline CDR1 and CDR2: LGHNA and YSLEER.

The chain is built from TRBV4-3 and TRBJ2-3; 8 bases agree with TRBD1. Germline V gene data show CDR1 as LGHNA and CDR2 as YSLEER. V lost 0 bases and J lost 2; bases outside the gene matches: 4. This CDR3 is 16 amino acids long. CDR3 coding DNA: TGCGCCAGCAGCCAAGATGGGGGACAGGTCACAGATACGCAGTATTTT. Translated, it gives CASSQDGGQVTDTQYF.

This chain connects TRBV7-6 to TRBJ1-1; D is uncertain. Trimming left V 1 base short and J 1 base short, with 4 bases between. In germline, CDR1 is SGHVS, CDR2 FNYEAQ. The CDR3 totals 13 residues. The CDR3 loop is CASSLVRNTEAFF. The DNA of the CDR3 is TGTGCCAGCAGCTTAGTCAGGAACACTGAAGCTTTCTTT.

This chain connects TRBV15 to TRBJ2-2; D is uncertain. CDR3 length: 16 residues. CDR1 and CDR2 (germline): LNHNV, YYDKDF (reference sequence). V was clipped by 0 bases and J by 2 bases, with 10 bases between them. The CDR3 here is CATSRDRQDNTGELFF. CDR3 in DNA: TGTGCCACCAGCAGAGATAGGCAGGACAACACCGGGGAGCTGTTTTTT. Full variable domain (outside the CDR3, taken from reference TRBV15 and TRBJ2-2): DAMVIQNPRYQVTQFGKPVTLSCSQTLNHNVMYWYQQKSSQAPKLLFHYYDKDFNNEADTPDNFQSRRPNTSFCFLDIRSPGLGDTAMYLCATSRDRQDNTGELFFGEGSRLTVL.

CDR3 coding DNA: TGTGCCAGCCATACCCAGGGTTACTATGGCTACACCTTC. Translating it yields CASHTQGYYGYTF. The V call is TRBV5-6, the J call TRBJ1-2; D perhaps matches TRBD1 (5 bases). This CDR3 comprises 13 residues. With 7 bases removed from V and 3 bases from J, the gap between germline ends came to 13 bases. Germline V gives CDR1 SGHDT, CDR2 YYEEEE.

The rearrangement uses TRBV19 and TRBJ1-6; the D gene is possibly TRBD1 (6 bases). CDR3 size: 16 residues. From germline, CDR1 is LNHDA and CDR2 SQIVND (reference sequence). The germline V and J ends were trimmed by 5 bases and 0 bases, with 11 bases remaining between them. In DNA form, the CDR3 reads TGTGCCAGTAGTGTCACAGGGAGCTCCTATAATTCACCCCTCCACTTT. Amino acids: CASSVTGSSYNSPLHF.

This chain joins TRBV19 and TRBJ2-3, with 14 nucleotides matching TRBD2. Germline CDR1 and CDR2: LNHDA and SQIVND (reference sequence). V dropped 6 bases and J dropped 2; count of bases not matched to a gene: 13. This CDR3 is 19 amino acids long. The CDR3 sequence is CASSPGLAGGKMVTDTQYF. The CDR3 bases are TGTGCCAGTAGCCCCGGACTAGCGGGGGGCAAGATGGTCACAGATACGCAGTATTTT.

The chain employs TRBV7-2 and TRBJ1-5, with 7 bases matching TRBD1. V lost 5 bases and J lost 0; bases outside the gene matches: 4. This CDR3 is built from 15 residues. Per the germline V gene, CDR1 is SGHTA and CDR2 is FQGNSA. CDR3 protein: CASSPGGSSNQPQHF. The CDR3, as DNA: TGTGCCAGCAGCCCAGGGGGGAGTAGCAATCAGCCCCAGCATTTT.

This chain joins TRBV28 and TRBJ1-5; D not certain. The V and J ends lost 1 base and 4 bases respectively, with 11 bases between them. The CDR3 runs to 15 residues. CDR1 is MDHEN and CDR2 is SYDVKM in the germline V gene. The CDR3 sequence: CASSLSLPTNQPQHF. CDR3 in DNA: TGTGCCAGCAGTTTATCGCTCCCCACTAATCAGCCCCAGCATTTT. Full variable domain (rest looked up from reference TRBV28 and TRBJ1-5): DVKVTQSSRYLVKRTGEKVFLECVQDMDHENMFWYRQDPGLGLRLIYFSYDVKMKEKGDIPEGYSVSREKKERFSLILESASTNQTSMYLCASSLSLPTNQPQHFGDGTRLSIL.

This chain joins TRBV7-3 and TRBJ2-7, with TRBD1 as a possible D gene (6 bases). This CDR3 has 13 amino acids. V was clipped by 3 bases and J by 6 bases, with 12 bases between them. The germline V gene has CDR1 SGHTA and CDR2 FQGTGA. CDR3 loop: CASSFDRSGEQYF. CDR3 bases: TGTGCCAGCAGCTTTGACAGGTCTGGCGAGCAGTACTTC.

The CDR3 sequence: CASTGQGNTGELFF. CDR3 coding DNA: TGTGCCAGTACGGGACAGGGGAATACCGGGGAGCTGTTTTTT. V is TRBV28 and J is TRBJ2-2; 10 nucleotides line up with TRBD1. The J segment lost 5 bases and the V segment lost 9 bases, leaving 6 bases of the junction unmatched. Germline V gives CDR1 MDHEN, CDR2 SYDVKM. The CDR3 is 14 residues long.

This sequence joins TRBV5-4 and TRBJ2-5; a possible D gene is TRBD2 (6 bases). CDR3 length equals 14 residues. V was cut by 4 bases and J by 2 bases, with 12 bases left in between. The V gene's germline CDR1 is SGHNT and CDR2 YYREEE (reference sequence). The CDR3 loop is CASSIPGEQETQYF. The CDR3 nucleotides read TGTGCCAGCAGCATTCCGGGAGAACAAGAGACCCAGTACTTC. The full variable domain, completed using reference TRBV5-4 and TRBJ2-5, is ETGVTQSPTHLIKTRGQQVTLRCSSQSGHNTVSWYQQALGQGPQFIFQYYREEENGRGNFPPRFSGLQFPNYSSELNVNALELDDSALYLCASSIPGEQETQYFGPGTRLLVL.

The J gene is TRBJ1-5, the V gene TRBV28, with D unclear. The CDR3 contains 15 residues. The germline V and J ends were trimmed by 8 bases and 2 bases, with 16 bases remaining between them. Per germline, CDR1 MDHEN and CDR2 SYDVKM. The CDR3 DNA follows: TGTGCCAGCGTGGATGTGAGGTATGGCAATCAGCCCCAGCATTTT. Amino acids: CASVDVRYGNQPQHF.